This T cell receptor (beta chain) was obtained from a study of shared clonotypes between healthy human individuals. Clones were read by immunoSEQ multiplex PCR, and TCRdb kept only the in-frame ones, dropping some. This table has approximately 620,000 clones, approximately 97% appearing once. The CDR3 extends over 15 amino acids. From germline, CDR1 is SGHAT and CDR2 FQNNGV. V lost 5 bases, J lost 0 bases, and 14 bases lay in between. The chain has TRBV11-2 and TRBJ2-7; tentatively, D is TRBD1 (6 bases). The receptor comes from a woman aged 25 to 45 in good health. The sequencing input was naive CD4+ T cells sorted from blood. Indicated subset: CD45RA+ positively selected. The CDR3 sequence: CASSPRDTYSYEQYF. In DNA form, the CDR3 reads TGTGCCAGCAGCCCCCGGGACACCTACTCCTACGAGCAGTACTTC.